This T cell receptor beta chain was obtained from a study of blood T cell repertoires in COVID-19. Using immunoSEQ multiplex PCR, the repertoire was profiled, and TCRdb retains in-frame clones only, with some absent. Seen here are some 78,000 clones, around 85% observed once, and the top ten hold approximately 4.9%. The CDR3 is 16 residues long. From germline, CDR1 is KGHDR and CDR2 SFDVKD. The V and J ends lost 3 bases and 5 bases respectively, with 15 bases between them. The material sequenced was peripheral blood. This clonotype originated in a woman of 80 years or more with active or convalescent COVID-19. The gene calls are TRBV24-1 and TRBJ2-2, with D possibly TRBD2 on 5 matching bases. CDR3 loop: CATSDARNRRTGELFF. The DNA for the CDR3 is TGTGCCACCAGTGATGCCCGAAATAGGAGGACCGGGGAGCTGTTTTTT.